The 23 T cell receptor beta chains reported below all come from one sample, sequenced in a study of blood T cell repertoires in COVID-19. Some clones are missing from TCRdb's copy, which holds only in-frame ones; the method was immunoSEQ multiplex PCR. The table records approximately 150,000 clones, around 88% of them present only once. Sequencing used peripheral blood. The receptors here all came from a human donor in a cohort sampled during active COVID-19.

The chain links TRBV28 to TRBJ2-4, with D possibly TRBD2 on 5 matching bases. The CDR3 runs 14 residues. From germline, CDR1 is MDHEN and CDR2 SYDVKM. V lost 8 bases to trimming and J lost 0 bases, with 11 bases between them. Written as DNA, the CDR3 is TGTGCCAGCCACGGCGGACTAGCCAAAAACATTCAGTACTTC. It specifies CASHGGLAKNIQYF.

The chain combines TRBV28 with TRBJ1-1; perhaps TRBD1 as D (6 bases). Germline V gene sequence: CDR1 MDHEN, CDR2 SYDVKM. Trimming took 3 bases from V and 9 from J, leaving 20 bases between them. This CDR3 region has 15 residues. The CDR3 DNA reads as TGTGCCAGCAGTTTTCTGTTGGGGGCGAATGTTAAAGCTTTCTTT. It specifies CASSFLLGANVKAFF.

The V call is TRBV19, the J call TRBJ1-5; perhaps TRBD1 as D (5 bases). Germline V gene sequence: CDR1 LNHDA, CDR2 SQIVND (reference sequence). V lost 3 bases, J lost 4 bases, and 10 bases lay in between. The CDR3 is 14 residues long. Here the CDR3 DNA reads TGTGCCAGTAGTATTCCAGGGCGGAATCAGCCCCAGCATTTT. Protein sequence: CASSIPGRNQPQHF. The variable domain in full, completed from reference TRBV19 and TRBJ1-5, reads DGGITQSPKYLFRKEGQNVTLSCEQNLNHDAMYWYRQDPGQGLRLIYYSQIVNDFQKGDIAEGYSVSREKKESFPLTVTSAQKNPTAFYLCASSIPGRNQPQHFGDGTRLSIL.

This chain uses TRBV3-1 (or the pseudogene TRBV3-2) with TRBJ2-1; 11 nucleotides align to TRBD2. CDR1 is LGHDT, CDR2 YNNKEL, per germline (reference sequence). V dropped 1 base and J dropped 8; count of bases not matched to a gene: 16. The CDR3 loop spans 19 amino acids. The DNA of the CDR3 is TGTGCCAGCAGCCAAGCAGGGGGGCCTACGACTAGCGGGGCCCATGAGCAGTTCTTC. Translation: CASSQAGGPTTSGAHEQFF.

This chain joins TRBV6-5 and TRBJ2-7; the D gene is possibly TRBD1 (5 bases). This CDR3 has 13 residues. Deletions cut 7 bases from V and 2 bases from J, with 12 bases between. Germline V gives CDR1 MNHEY, CDR2 SVGAGI. CDR3 nucleotides: TGTGCCAGCAATCTCGCAGGGCCCTACGAGCAGTACTTC. This translates into CASNLAGPYEQYF.

The rearrangement links TRBV27 to TRBJ2-7, with a possible D match to TRBD2 (5 bases). Trimming removed 6 bases at V and 0 bases at J, with 12 bases between. Per germline, CDR1 MNHEY and CDR2 SMNVEV (reference sequence). The CDR3 has 14 amino acids. CDR3: CASRLGRGSYEQYF. CDR3 bases: TGTGCCAGCAGACTTGGACGGGGCTCCTACGAGCAGTACTTC.

This clone came up once. This chain links TRBV30 with TRBJ2-5, with 8 bases matching TRBD1. The CDR3 covers 12 residues. Germline V lookup: CDR1 GTSNPN, CDR2 SVGIG (reference sequence). The V gene end was trimmed by 5 bases and the J gene end by 5 bases; junction bases not matched to a gene: 4. CDR3 nucleotide sequence: TGTGCCTGGCGGACAGGGCGGGAGACCCAGTACTTC. This translates into CAWRTGRETQYF. Using reference TRBV30 and TRBJ2-5 for the parts outside the CDR3, the full variable domain is SQTIHQWPATLVQPVGSPLSLECTVEGTSNPNLYWYRQAAGRGLQLLFYSVGIGQISSEVPQNLSASRPQDRQFILSSKKLLLSDSGFYLCAWRTGRETQYFGPGTRLLVL.

The chain employs TRBV12-3 or TRBV12-4 and TRBJ1-2; D call uncertain. CDR3 length: 13 residues. The ends were cut back, 3 bases at V and 4 bases at J, with 9 bases in the middle. The chain's CDR3 is CASSFLISYGYTF. The CDR3 nucleotides are TGTGCCAGCAGTTTCTTAATTAGCTATGGCTACACCTTC.

V gene TRBV29-1 combines with J gene TRBJ1-2; TRBD1 might be the D (5 bases). The CDR3 runs 12 residues. Looked up from germline, CDR1 is SQVTM and CDR2 is ANQGSEA. V lost 0 bases and J 7 bases, leaving 9 bases between the germline ends. This CDR3 reads CSVEDRAIGYTF. CDR3 nucleotide sequence: TGCAGCGTTGAAGACAGGGCGATTGGCTACACCTTC.

The chain has TRBV7-3 and TRBJ1-6; no reliable D call. V lost 2 bases and J 2 bases, leaving 4 bases between the germline ends. The germline V gene has CDR1 SGHTA and CDR2 FQGTGA. The CDR3 is 14 amino acids. The CDR3 spells CASSLGPYNSPLHF. The CDR3 bases are TGTGCCAGCAGCTTAGGGCCCTATAATTCACCCCTCCACTTT. The variable domain in full, completed from reference TRBV7-3 and TRBJ1-6, reads GAGVSQTPSNKVTEKGKYVELRCDPISGHTALYWYRQSLGQGPEFLIYFQGTGAADDSGLPNDRFFAVRPEGSVSTLKIQRTERGDSAVYLCASSLGPYNSPLHFGNGTRLTVT.

The chain recombines TRBV9 with TRBJ1-3; TRBD1 is a possible D gene (6 bases). This CDR3 has 15 amino acids. Trimming stripped 4 bases from V and 3 bases from J, with 14 bases between. CDR1 and CDR2 (germline): SGDLS, YYNGEE. The CDR3 DNA is TGTGCCAGCAGCAAGACACAGGGCCTTGGAAACACCATATATTTT. Amino acids: CASSKTQGLGNTIYF.

The chain carries TRBV4-2 and TRBJ1-6; 7 bases fit TRBD1. Trimming at V came to 1 base and at J to 10 bases, leaving 16 bases not matched to a gene. The CDR3 is 18 amino acids. The germline V gene encodes CDR1 LGHNA and CDR2 YNFKEQ. Here the CDR3 reads CASSQGGFLGQSTSPLHF. DNA of the CDR3: TGTGCCAGCAGCCAAGGAGGATTCCTGGGACAGTCCACATCACCCCTCCACTTT.

This chain joins TRBV2 and TRBJ2-1; 10 bases agree with TRBD2. The CDR3 has 16 amino acids. Germline CDR1 reads SNHLY; CDR2 reads FYNNEI. V lost 1 base, J lost 6 bases, and 6 bases stayed unmatched. As DNA, the CDR3 is TGTGCCAGCAGTGAAGAGCGGGAGGGCCTCAGCAATGAGCAGTTCTTC. Amino acid sequence: CASSEEREGLSNEQFF.

This CDR3 is CASSSRGGSLYGYTF. The CDR3 nucleotides are TGTGCCAGCAGCTCCCGGGGGGGAAGCCTCTATGGCTACACCTTC. J is TRBJ1-2 and V is TRBV11-2; weak D call: TRBD1 (5 bases). Trimming stripped 4 bases from V and 4 bases from J, with 16 bases between. This CDR3 contains 15 residues. The V gene's germline CDR1 is SGHAT and CDR2 FQNNGV.

This clone was seen ten or more times. V and J are TRBV12-3 or TRBV12-4 and TRBJ1-5; no reliable D call. CDR3 size: 13 residues. Trimming left V 6 bases short and J 2 bases short, with 8 bases between. In nucleotides, the CDR3 is TGTGCCAGCAGCCCCGGGGGCAATCAGCCCCAGCATTTT. The encoded protein is CASSPGGNQPQHF.

The chain employs TRBV19 and TRBJ1-1, with TRBD1 as a possible D gene (6 bases). The germline CDR1 and CDR2 sequences are LNHDA and SQIVND (reference sequence). This CDR3 has 15 residues. V was pared by 5 bases and J by 2 bases, with 15 bases between. CDR3: CASSPTDSYNTEAFF. DNA for the CDR3: TGTGCCAGTAGTCCGACGGACAGCTACAACACTGAAGCTTTCTTT.

CDR3 loop: CASSLGTGDSNQPQHF. CDR3 sequence (DNA): TGTGCCAGCAGCTTAGGGACAGGTGATAGCAATCAGCCCCAGCATTTT. The chain uses TRBV5-6 and TRBJ1-5, with 8 bases fitting TRBD1. The V and J ends lost 2 bases and 0 bases, in that order; junction bases with no gene match: 4. CDR1 is SGHDT, CDR2 YYEEEE, per germline. The CDR3 runs to 16 residues.

This clone came up a few times. The chain couples TRBV7-9 to TRBJ1-2; D is ambiguous. This CDR3 has 11 amino acids. V was clipped by 8 bases and J by 8 bases, with 12 bases between them. CDR1 and CDR2 (germline): SEHNR, FQNEAQ (reference sequence). CDR3 DNA sequence: TGTGCCAGCCAATCATGGCAAGGCTACACCTTC. This translates into CASQSWQGYTF.

This chain connects TRBV5-1 to TRBJ2-3; D is perhaps TRBD1 (6 bases). This CDR3 has 17 residues. Germline lookup yields CDR1 SGHRS and CDR2 YFSETQ. V was shortened by 0 bases and J by 0 bases, with 14 bases between the two germline ends. The CDR3 sequence is CASSLDRDVGSTDTQYF. CDR3 nucleotide sequence: TGCGCCAGCAGCTTGGACAGGGATGTCGGTAGCACAGATACGCAGTATTTT.

V and J are TRBV23-1 and TRBJ2-7; 7 bases agree with TRBD1. TRBV23-1 is designated an ORF whose function remains uncertain. V was clipped by 1 base and J by 0 bases; unmatched bases: 6. This CDR3 is 16 amino acids long. CDR3 sequence: CASSQFRGPNSYEQYF. The CDR3 DNA sequence: TGCGCCAGCAGTCAATTTAGGGGGCCGAACTCCTACGAGCAGTACTTC.

This clone was counted a few times. The rearrangement links TRBV4-1 to TRBJ2-3, with 12 bases aligning to TRBD2. The CDR3 has 19 residues. The J segment lost 0 bases and the V segment lost 0 bases, leaving 7 bases of the junction unmatched. Germline V gives CDR1 MGHRA, CDR2 YSYEKL. For the CDR3, the DNA is TGCGCCAGCAGCCAAGATGGGCTAGCGGGAGGGCTGAGCACAGATACGCAGTATTTT. It is translated as CASSQDGLAGGLSTDTQYF.

The genes are TRBV19 and TRBJ1-2; D remains ambiguous. Trimming removed 7 bases from V and 0 bases from J, with 15 bases in between. The CDR3 runs to 15 residues. The germline V gene has CDR1 LNHDA and CDR2 SQIVND (reference sequence). The CDR3 reads CASTREALTNYGYTF. CDR3 in DNA: TGTGCCAGTACCCGGGAAGCGTTGACTAACTATGGCTACACCTTC.

The chain combines TRBV28 with TRBJ1-6, with 8 bases identical to TRBD1. Germline V gives CDR1 MDHEN, CDR2 SYDVKM. The length of the CDR3 is 17 residues. V lost 5 bases, J lost 8 bases, and 14 bases stayed unmatched. CDR3 sequence: CASSPSGRGRVDSPLHF. In DNA, the CDR3 is TGTGCCAGCAGTCCGAGCGGCAGGGGGCGAGTGGATTCACCCCTCCACTTT.